This T cell receptor beta chain appears in the sequencing data of a study of T cell repertoires in cytomegalovirus infection. The wider study: Public TCR beta signatures marked donors with CMV infection and the matching HLA.

TCRdb reprocessed the reads via MiXCR and lists one record per CDR3 protein. The table has about 190,000 distinct CDR3 sequences, 28% seen once. V lost 8 bases to trimming and J lost 5 bases, with 15 bases between them. This CDR3 contains 13 residues. Sample: PBMCs. The V gene is TRBV12-3 or TRBV12-4, the J gene TRBJ2-5, with D possibly TRBD2 on 6 matching bases. The sequence was obtained from a human donor in good health (CMV status not recorded). Some clones in this sample may be carry-over from other donors' samples. The CDR3 is CASSSGLLETQYF. The CDR3 region has the DNA TGTGCCAGCTCCTCGGGACTGCTGGAGACCCAGTACTTC.